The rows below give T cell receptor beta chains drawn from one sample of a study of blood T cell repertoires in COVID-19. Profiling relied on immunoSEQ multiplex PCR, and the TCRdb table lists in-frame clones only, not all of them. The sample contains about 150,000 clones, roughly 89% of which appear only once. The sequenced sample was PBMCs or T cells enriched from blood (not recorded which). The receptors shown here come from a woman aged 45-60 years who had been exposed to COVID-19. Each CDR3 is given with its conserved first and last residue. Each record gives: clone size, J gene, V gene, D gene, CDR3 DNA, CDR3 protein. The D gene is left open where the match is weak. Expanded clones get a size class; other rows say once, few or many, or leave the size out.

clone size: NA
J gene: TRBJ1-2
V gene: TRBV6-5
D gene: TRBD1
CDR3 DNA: TGTGCCAGCACCACGGGGACAGGGGATGGCTACACCTTC
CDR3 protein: CASTTGTGDGYTF

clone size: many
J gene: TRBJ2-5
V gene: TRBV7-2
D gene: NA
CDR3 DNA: TGTGCCAGCAGTCGGGGGTCCCAAGAGACCCAGTACTTC
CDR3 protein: CASSRGSQETQYF

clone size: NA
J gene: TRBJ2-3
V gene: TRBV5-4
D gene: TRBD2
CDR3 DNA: TGTGCCAGCAGCTTAAACAGCGGGGGGGGCACAGATACGCAGTATTTT
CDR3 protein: CASSLNSGGGTDTQYF

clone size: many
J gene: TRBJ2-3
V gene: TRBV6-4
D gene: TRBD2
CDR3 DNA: TGTGCCAGCAGTGACGTGAGCGGGATTGGGACAGATACGCAGTATTTT
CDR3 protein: CASSDVSGIGTDTQYF

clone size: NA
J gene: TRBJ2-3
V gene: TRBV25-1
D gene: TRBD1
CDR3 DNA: TGTGCCAGCCGTTCACCACAGGGGCCAGATACGCAGTATTTT
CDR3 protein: CASRSPQGPDTQYF

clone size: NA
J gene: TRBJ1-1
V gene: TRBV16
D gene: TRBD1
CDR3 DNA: TGTGCCAGCAGCCAATCGGGGACAGGGTACACTGAAGCTTTCTTT
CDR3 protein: CASSQSGTGYTEAFF

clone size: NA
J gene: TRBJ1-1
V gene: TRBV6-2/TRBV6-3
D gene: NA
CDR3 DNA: TGTGCCAGCAGTCTTACGAGGAACACTGAAGCTTTCTTT
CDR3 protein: CASSLTRNTEAFF

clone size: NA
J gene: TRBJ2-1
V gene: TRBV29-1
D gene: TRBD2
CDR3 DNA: TGCAGCGTCGTGGGACTACCAAGCTCCTACAATGAGCAGTTCTTC
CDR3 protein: CSVVGLPSSYNEQFF

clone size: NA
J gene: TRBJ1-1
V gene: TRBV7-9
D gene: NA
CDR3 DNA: TGTGCCAGCAGCTTACCAGGTCAGAACACTGAAGCTTTCTTT
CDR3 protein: CASSLPGQNTEAFF

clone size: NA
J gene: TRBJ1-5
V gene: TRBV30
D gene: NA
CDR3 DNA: TGTGCCTGGAACGGACAGAATCAGCCCCAGCATTTT
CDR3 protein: CAWNGQNQPQHF

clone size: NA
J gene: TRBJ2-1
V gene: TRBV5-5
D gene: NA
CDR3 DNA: TGTGCCAGCAGTCGTGGGAGCGCTTGGGATGAGCAGTTCTTC
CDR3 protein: CASSRGSAWDEQFF

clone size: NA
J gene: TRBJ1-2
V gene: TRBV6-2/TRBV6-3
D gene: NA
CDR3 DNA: TGTGCCAGCAGTTACTTGGAGCCAGTCACCAGTAGGAGTGGCTACACCTTC
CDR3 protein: CASSYLEPVTSRSGYTF

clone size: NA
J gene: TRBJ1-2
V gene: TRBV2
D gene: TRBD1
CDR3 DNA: TGTGCCAGCAGACCCCCCAGGGGGGTTAACTATGGCTACACCTTC
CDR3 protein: CASRPPRGVNYGYTF

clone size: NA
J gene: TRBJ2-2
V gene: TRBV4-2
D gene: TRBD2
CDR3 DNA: TGTGCCAGCAGTCAACTAGCGGACACCGGGGAGCTGTTTTTT
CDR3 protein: CASSQLADTGELFF

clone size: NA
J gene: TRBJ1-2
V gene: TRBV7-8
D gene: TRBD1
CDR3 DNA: TGTGCCAGCAGCTTAAGCAGGGGGCAAGGATATGGCTACACCTTC
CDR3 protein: CASSLSRGQGYGYTF

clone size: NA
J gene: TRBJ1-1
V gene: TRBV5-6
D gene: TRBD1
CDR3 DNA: TGTGCCAGCAGCTATTCGACAGGGATGAACACTGAAGCTTTCTTT
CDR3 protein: CASSYSTGMNTEAFF

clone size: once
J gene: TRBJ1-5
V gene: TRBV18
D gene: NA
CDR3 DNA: TGTGCCAGCTCACCAGGGCGCAGCAATCAGCCCCAGCATTTT
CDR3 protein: CASSPGRSNQPQHF

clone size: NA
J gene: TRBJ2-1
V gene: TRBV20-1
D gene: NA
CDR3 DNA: TGCAGTGCTCTACTTTACAATGAGCAGTTCTTC
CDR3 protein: CSALLYNEQFF

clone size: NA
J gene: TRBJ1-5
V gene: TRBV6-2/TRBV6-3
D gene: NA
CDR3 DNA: TGTGCCAGCAGCGGGGTGGGAGGGGTTGATCAGCCCCAGCATTTT
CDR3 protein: CASSGVGGVDQPQHF

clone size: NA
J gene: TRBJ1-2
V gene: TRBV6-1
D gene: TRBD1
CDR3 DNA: TGTGCCAGCAGTGAGGGGACAGCAACTTATGGCTACACCTTC
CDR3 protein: CASSEGTATYGYTF

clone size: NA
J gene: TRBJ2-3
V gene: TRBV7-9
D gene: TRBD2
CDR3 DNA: TGTGCCAGCAGATACCTAGCGGGAGGGCCTCGATTAACAGATACGCAGTATTTT
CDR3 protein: CASRYLAGGPRLTDTQYF

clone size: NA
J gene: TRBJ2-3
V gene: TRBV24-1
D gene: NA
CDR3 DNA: TGTGCCACCAGTGTAGCCGGCCTAGATACGCAGTATTTT
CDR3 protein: CATSVAGLDTQYF

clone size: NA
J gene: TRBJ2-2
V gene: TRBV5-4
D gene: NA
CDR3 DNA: TGTGCCAGCAGCTTGGGGGGGCAGGGGTTCGCGAACACCGGGGAGCTGTTTTTT
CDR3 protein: CASSLGGQGFANTGELFF

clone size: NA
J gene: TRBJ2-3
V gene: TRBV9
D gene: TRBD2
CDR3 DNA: TGTGCCAGCAGCGTAGCGGGACTAGCTATCCAGGGGGATACGCAGTATTTT
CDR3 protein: CASSVAGLAIQGDTQYF

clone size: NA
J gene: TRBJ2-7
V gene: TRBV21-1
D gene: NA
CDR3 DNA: TGTGCCAGCAGCAAAAAATCCGGGACAGGGGACTACGAGCAGTACTTC
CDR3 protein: CASSKKSGTGDYEQYF

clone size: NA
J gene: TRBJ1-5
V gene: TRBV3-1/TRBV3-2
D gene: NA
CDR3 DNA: TGTGCCACCTTTTGGAGTTTGGCCCAGCATTTT
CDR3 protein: CATFWSLAQHF

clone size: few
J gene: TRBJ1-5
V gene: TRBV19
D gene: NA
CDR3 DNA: TGTGCCAGTACCCCCACAGGGTTAAATCAGCCCCAGCATTTT
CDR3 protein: CASTPTGLNQPQHF